The text below deals with one T cell receptor beta chain. J gave up 0 bases and V 4 bases, and 12 bases lay outside the gene matches. The germline CDR1 and CDR2 sequences are MNHNS and SASEGT. The CDR3 covers 19 residues. The data originate from a study of blood T cell repertoires in COVID-19. Background on the study: Acute and convalescent COVID-19 samples came from the United States, Italy and Spain.

In the authors' methods: Amplification of reference gene primers was used by the study to estimate nucleated cell counts. The data were produced by immunoSEQ multiplex PCR, yet TCRdb's version contains in-frame clones alone and is incomplete. Clone size and V and J calls were adopted from that table, with D and trimming inferred from the DNA. The table has some 70,000 clones, roughly 88% seen once; the top ten hold approximately 2.5%. Sequencing input: peripheral blood. The clonotype originates from a human donor in a cohort sampled during active COVID-19. The V gene is TRBV6-1, the J gene TRBJ1-3; 10 bases agree with TRBD1. The CDR3 sequence is CASSVRGTGAFSSGNTIYF. CDR3 coding DNA: TGTGCCAGCAGTGTAAGAGGGACAGGGGCTTTCTCCTCTGGAAACACCATATATTTT.